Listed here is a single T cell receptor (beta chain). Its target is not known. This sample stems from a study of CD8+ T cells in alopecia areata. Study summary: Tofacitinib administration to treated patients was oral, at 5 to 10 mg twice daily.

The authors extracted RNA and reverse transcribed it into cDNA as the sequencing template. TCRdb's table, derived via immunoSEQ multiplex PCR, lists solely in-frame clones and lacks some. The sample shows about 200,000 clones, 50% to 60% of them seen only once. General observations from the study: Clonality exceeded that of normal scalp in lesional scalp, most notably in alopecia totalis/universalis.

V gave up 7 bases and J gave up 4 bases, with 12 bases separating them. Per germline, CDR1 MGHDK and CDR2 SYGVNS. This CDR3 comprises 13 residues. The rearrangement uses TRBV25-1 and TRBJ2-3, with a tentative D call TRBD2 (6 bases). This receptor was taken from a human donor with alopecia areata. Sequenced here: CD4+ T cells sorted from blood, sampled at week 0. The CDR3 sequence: CASTPGAADTQYF. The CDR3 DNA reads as TGTGCCAGCACCCCGGGAGCTGCAGATACGCAGTATTTT.